This TCR beta chain is from a study of cytomegalovirus exposure and HLA in healthy donors. Nominally healthy donors provided the samples, though records likely missed some immune exposures. The PCR was carried out with 60 Vbeta primers and 13 Jbeta primers. Data came from immunoSEQ multiplex PCR; TCRdb stores just in-frame clones and leaves some out. There are some 190,000 clones in the sample; over 65% occur only once, and roughly 1.5% lies in the top ten. Germline CDR1 and CDR2: SGHRS and YFSETQ. V lost 0 bases and J lost 4; bases outside the gene matches: 4. The length of the CDR3 is 15 residues. V is TRBV5-1 and J is TRBJ1-2; TRBD1 matches 9 bases. The sequencing sample was made of PBMCs. The sequence came from a man between 18 and 35 years old in good health and CMV-seronegative. The CDR3 sequence: CASSLGGQGLYGYTF. CDR3 coding DNA: TGCGCCAGCAGCTTGGGTGGACAGGGGCTCTATGGCTACACCTTC. Complete variable domain (other parts from reference TRBV5-1 and TRBJ1-2): KAGVTQTPRYLIKTRGQQVTLSCSPISGHRSVSWYQQTPGQGLQFLFEYFSETQRNKGNFPGRFSGRQFSNSRSEMNVSTLELGDSALYLCASSLGGQGLYGYTFGSGTRLTVV.